These 23 T cell receptor beta chains were all obtained from the same sample, sequenced in a study of cytomegalovirus exposure and HLA in healthy donors. The primer mix had 60 Vbeta and 13 Jbeta primers. Produced via immunoSEQ multiplex PCR; TCRdb's table is partial and in-frame only. The sample comprises about 200,000 clones, 70% to 80% of which are singletons, and roughly 16% rests with the top ten. The sequenced sample consisted of PBMCs. These receptors were collected from a man aged 35-49 years in good health and CMV-seronegative.

The V call is TRBV27, the J call TRBJ1-5, with 9 bases identical to TRBD1. The CDR3 consists of 18 residues. Germline V gene lookup returns CDR1 MNHEY and CDR2 SMNVEV (reference sequence). V was pared by 6 bases and J by 7 bases, with 19 bases of the junction left unmatched. The CDR3 loop is CASSPWKTGTGLVQPQHF. In DNA, the CDR3 is TGTGCCAGCAGCCCCTGGAAGACCGGGACAGGGTTAGTACAGCCCCAGCATTTT.

This rearrangement joins TRBV28 to TRBJ1-2; D remains ambiguous. The germline V gene has CDR1 MDHEN and CDR2 SYDVKM. V lost 7 bases and J lost 4, with 10 bases in between. The CDR3 runs 12 residues. The CDR3 sequence is CASKPPTYGYTF. CDR3 nucleotides: TGTGCCAGCAAGCCCCCCACCTATGGCTACACCTTC.

This rearrangement joins TRBV27 to TRBJ1-5; D possibly corresponds to TRBD1 (5 bases). The ends were cut back, 2 bases at V and 5 bases at J, with 7 bases in the middle. CDR3 size: 13 residues. Germline V gene lookup returns CDR1 MNHEY and CDR2 SMNVEV (reference sequence). CDR3 residues: CASSLEQDQPQHF. CDR3 nucleotides: TGTGCCAGCAGTTTAGAACAGGATCAGCCCCAGCATTTT.

This chain joins TRBV7-2 and TRBJ2-5; TRBD2 matches at 8 bases. Germline CDR1 is SGHTA and CDR2 is FQGNSA. CDR3 length: 14 residues. The junction had 2 bases not matched to a gene; V was cut back by 3 bases and J by 2 bases. The DNA of the CDR3 is TGTGCCAGCAGCTTTAGCGGGGTGCAAGAGACCCAGTACTTC. Translation: CASSFSGVQETQYF.

CDR3 DNA sequence: TGTGCCAGCAGCCTTGTCGGGTGGCGGGATAACGCCAACGAGCAGTACTTC. Translating gives CASSLVGWRDNANEQYF. The chain recombines TRBV7-2 with TRBJ2-7; TRBD2 might be the D (6 bases). V was clipped by 5 bases and J by 5 bases, with 25 bases between them. Germline V CDR1 and CDR2: SGHTA, FQGNSA. This CDR3 comprises 17 residues.

The V gene is TRBV6-6, the J gene TRBJ1-6; the match to TRBD1 covers 9 bases. CDR1 and CDR2 from the germline V gene are MNHNY and SVGAGI (reference sequence). The ends lost 6 bases at V and 7 bases at J; junction bases unmatched: 7. The CDR3 runs 15 residues. This CDR3 reads CASSDRGRENSPLHF. The CDR3 nucleotides read TGTGCCAGCAGCGACAGGGGGAGGGAAAATTCACCCCTCCACTTT.

A note on this clone: The junction and the germline gene differ at one end; a read error may be behind it. The chain is built from TRBV7-9 and TRBJ1-1, with a possible D match to TRBD1 (5 bases). Germline CDR1 reads SEHNR; CDR2 reads FQNEAQ (reference sequence). This CDR3 region has 12 residues. The DNA of the CDR3 is TGTTCCAGCAGCTCAGGGCTTACTGAAGCTTTCTTT. Translation: CSSSSGLTEAFF.

The rearrangement joins TRBV4-3 to TRBJ1-2, with D perhaps matching TRBD1 (6 bases). The CDR3 has 16 amino acids. The germline CDR1 and CDR2 sequences are LGHNA and YSLEER. Trimming took 1 base from V and 4 from J, leaving 16 bases between them. CDR3 in amino acids: CASSQAALDSFYGYTF. CDR3 DNA sequence: TGCGCCAGCAGCCAAGCTGCGCTGGACAGCTTCTATGGCTACACCTTC.

The sample holds one count of this clone. This chain uses TRBV7-6 with TRBJ2-7; the match to TRBD2 covers 12 bases. Germline V gene sequence: CDR1 SGHVS, CDR2 FNYEAQ. The CDR3 runs to 16 residues. Losses at the gene ends were 4 bases for V and 4 bases for J; bases not matched to a gene: 8. In DNA, the CDR3 is TGTGCCAGCAGCTACCTACTAGCGGGGGGTCTGTACGAGCAGTACTTC. This codes for CASSYLLAGGLYEQYF.

V and J are TRBV27 and TRBJ2-2; possible D gene TRBD1, 6 bases. The germline V gene encodes CDR1 MNHEY and CDR2 SMNVEV (reference sequence). The ends were cut back, 7 bases at V and 0 bases at J, with 12 bases in the middle. The CDR3 sequence is 15 residues long. This chain's CDR3 is CASKWGRANTGELFF. In DNA, the CDR3 is TGTGCCAGCAAATGGGGGCGCGCGAACACCGGGGAGCTGTTTTTT.

V and J are TRBV28 and TRBJ2-1, with 8 bases matching TRBD2. J lost 0 bases, V lost 4 bases, and 5 bases had no gene match. Germline CDR1 and CDR2: MDHEN and SYDVKM. The CDR3 loop spans 16 amino acids. The CDR3, as DNA: TGTGCCAGCAGTTCGGCGGGGGGTGGCTCCTACAATGAGCAGTTCTTC. It codes for CASSSAGGGSYNEQFF.

The V and J genes are TRBV7-6 and TRBJ2-5; TRBD2 aligns across 10 bases. J lost 4 bases, V lost 9 bases, and 20 bases had no gene match. From germline, CDR1 is SGHVS and CDR2 FNYEAQ. This CDR3 is 18 amino acids long. CDR3 protein: CASSPGLAASAAGETQYF. As DNA, the CDR3 is TGTGCCAGTTCTCCCGGACTAGCGGCTTCTGCAGCGGGAGAGACCCAGTACTTC.

This clone has only one observation. The chain uses TRBV19 and TRBJ1-1; D not resolved. This CDR3 is built from 15 residues. Germline CDR1 reads LNHDA; CDR2 reads SQIVND (reference sequence). The ends were cut back, 0 bases at V and 2 bases at J, with 10 bases in the middle. CDR3 DNA: TGTGCCAGTAGTATAGATTCGAACAGTAACACTGAAGCTTTCTTT. Its translation: CASSIDSNSNTEAFF.

This chain connects TRBV19 to TRBJ1-6; the D is unclear. CDR3 size: 16 residues. The V gene lost 0 bases and the J gene lost 2 bases, with 8 bases spanning the gap. Germline V lookup: CDR1 LNHDA, CDR2 SQIVND (reference sequence). CDR3 protein: CASSIDSGTYNSPLHF. The CDR3 bases are TGTGCCAGTAGTATAGATTCCGGGACCTATAATTCACCCCTCCACTTT.

The J gene is TRBJ2-3, the V gene TRBV9; the match to TRBD1 covers 7 bases. Trimming took 4 bases from V and 0 from J; bases not matched to a gene: 8. The germline CDR1 and CDR2 sequences are SGDLS and YYNGEE. This CDR3 has 16 residues. The CDR3 sequence: CASSPLQGGSTDTQYF. The CDR3 DNA sequence: TGTGCCAGCAGCCCCCTTCAAGGGGGCAGCACAGATACGCAGTATTTT.

The chain couples TRBV15 to TRBJ1-4; 9 bases map to TRBD1. V was pared by 3 bases and J by 0 bases, with 8 bases of the junction left unmatched. CDR1 and CDR2 (germline): LNHNV, YYDKDF (reference sequence). The CDR3 loop spans 18 amino acids. The CDR3 bases are TGTGCCACCAGCAGCGGACAGGGGAAGGGAGCAACTAATGAAAAACTGTTTTTT. Amino acids: CATSSGQGKGATNEKLFF.

Turning to this clone: The junction does not match germline at one end; this may be a read error. The chain uses TRBV29-1 and TRBJ2-1, with 7 bases fitting TRBD1. The CDR3 length is 14 residues. CDR1 is SQVTM, CDR2 ANQGSEA, per germline. In nucleotides, the CDR3 is TGCAGCGTGGAAGGCAGGGGGTTGTACAATGAGCAGTTCTTC. It yields the protein CSVEGRGLYNEQFF.

The rearrangement uses TRBV2 and TRBJ2-7, with 7 positions matching TRBD1. The CDR3 loop spans 14 amino acids. J was trimmed by 4 bases and V by 7 bases; bases with no gene match: 10. Germline V lookup: CDR1 SNHLY, CDR2 FYNNEI. CDR3 nucleotide sequence: TGTGCCAGCACCCAGGACAGGCGCGGTTACGAGCAGTACTTC. Translation: CASTQDRRGYEQYF.

The J gene is TRBJ2-7, the V gene TRBV7-2; possibly TRBD2 for D (6 bases). Germline V gives CDR1 SGHTA, CDR2 FQGNSA. The CDR3 consists of 14 residues. The V and J ends lost 4 bases and 3 bases respectively, with 13 bases between them. CDR3 sequence: CASSSVGGNYEQYF. The CDR3 bases are TGTGCCAGCAGCTCAGTGGGCGGGAACTACGAGCAGTACTTC.

To note about this clone: Relative to the germline gene, one junction end is altered; a read error may explain this. V and J are TRBV7-9 and TRBJ2-7; D unclear. This CDR3 is 12 amino acids long. Per the germline V gene, CDR1 is SEHNR and CDR2 is FQNEAQ (reference sequence). The CDR3 region has the DNA TGTTCCAGCAGCACCGCGCTCTACGAGCAGTACTTC. Its translation: CSSSTALYEQYF.

Note on this clone: Lacking the conserved final phenylalanine or tryptophan, this CDR3 likely reflects a read error. Because the CDR3's place on the DNA is in doubt, the DNA is left out and the CDR3 is given as listed by TCRdb. V and J are TRBV5-1 and TRBJ1-5; the table gives TRBD1 as D, unverified against the DNA. The CDR3 extends over 12 residues, inclusive of both ends. CDR1 and CDR2 (germline): SGHRS, YFSETQ. This chain's CDR3 is CASSLDGDRERS.

This clone was seen once. The chain combines TRBV6-5 with TRBJ1-2, with 9 bases lining up with TRBD1. The germline V gene encodes CDR1 MNHEY and CDR2 SVGAGI. V gave up 4 bases and J gave up 5 bases; unmatched junction bases: 5. CDR3 length: 14 amino acids. Here the CDR3 DNA reads TGTGCCAGCAGTTCGGGACAGGGTCCATATGGCTACACCTTC. Translating it yields CASSSGQGPYGYTF.

V gene TRBV19 combines with J gene TRBJ2-3, with 7 bases matching TRBD2. CDR1 is LNHDA, CDR2 SQIVND, per germline (reference sequence). Trimming removed 6 bases from V and 0 bases from J; junction bases left unmatched: 6. There are 15 residues in the CDR3. CDR3 sequence: CASRRWEGSTDTQYF. The CDR3 bases are TGTGCCAGTAGACGGTGGGAGGGTAGCACAGATACGCAGTATTTT.